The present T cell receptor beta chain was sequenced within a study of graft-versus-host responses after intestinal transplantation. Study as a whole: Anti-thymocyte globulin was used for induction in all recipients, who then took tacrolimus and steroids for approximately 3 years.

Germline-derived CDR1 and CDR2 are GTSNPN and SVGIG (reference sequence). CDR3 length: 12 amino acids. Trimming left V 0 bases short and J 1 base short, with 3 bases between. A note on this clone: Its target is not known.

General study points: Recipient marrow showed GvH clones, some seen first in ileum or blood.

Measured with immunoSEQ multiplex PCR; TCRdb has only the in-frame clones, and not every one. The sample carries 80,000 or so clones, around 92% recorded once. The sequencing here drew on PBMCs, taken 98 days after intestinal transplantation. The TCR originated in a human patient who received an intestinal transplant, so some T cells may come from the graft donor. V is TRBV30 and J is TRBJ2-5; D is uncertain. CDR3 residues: CAWSVLQETQYF. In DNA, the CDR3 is TGTGCCTGGAGTGTCCTCCAAGAGACCCAGTACTTC. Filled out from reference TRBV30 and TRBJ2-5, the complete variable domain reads SQTIHQWPATLVQPVGSPLSLECTVEGTSNPNLYWYRQAAGRGLQLLFYSVGIGQISSEVPQNLSASRPQDRQFILSSKKLLLSDSGFYLCAWSVLQETQYFGPGTRLLVL.